The 13 T cell receptor beta chains below were found in one sample sequenced in a study of shared clonotypes between healthy human individuals. Repertoires were generated with immunoSEQ multiplex PCR, while TCRdb's copy carries only in-frame clones and drops some. The table includes 660,000 or so clones, about 96% detected once. CD45RO negativity and positive selection for CCR7 defined naive CD8 cells, a population that excluded terminally differentiated effector memory CD45RA+ cells. Specimen: naive CD8+ T cells sorted from blood. The receptor source for this set is a woman in her thirties in good health.

This rearrangement joins TRBV2 to TRBJ2-7, with D possibly TRBD2 on 6 matching bases. CDR1 is SNHLY, CDR2 FYNNEI, per germline. V gave up 3 bases and J gave up 3 bases, with 15 bases separating them. The CDR3 has 15 amino acids. The CDR3 reads CASSDGDPAGYEQYF. The CDR3 nucleotides read TGTGCCAGCAGTGACGGGGACCCAGCGGGCTACGAGCAGTACTTC.

The chain couples TRBV2 to TRBJ2-7; D gene ambiguous. The CDR3 spans 11 residues. Germline V gene lookup returns CDR1 SNHLY and CDR2 FYNNEI. V shed 8 bases and J shed 5 bases, with 10 bases lying between them. For the CDR3, the DNA is TGTGCCAGCGAGTGGTCCAACGAGCAGTACTTC. Residues: CASEWSNEQYF.

This clone appeared a single time. The chain has TRBV4-1 and TRBJ2-7; TRBD1 matches 12 bases. The CDR3 sequence is 16 residues long. Germline V gene sequence: CDR1 MGHRA, CDR2 YSYEKL. After removal of 5 bases from V and 1 base from J, the junction contained 6 bases not matched to a gene. CDR3 bases: TGCGCCAGCAGCGCCGGGACAGGGGGCGCGTCCTACGAGCAGTACTTC. It codes for CASSAGTGGASYEQYF.

The chain has TRBV4-1 and TRBJ1-2; D remains ambiguous. The ends were cut back, 0 bases at V and 2 bases at J, with 10 bases in the middle. CDR1 is MGHRA and CDR2 is YSYEKL in the germline V gene. CDR3 size: 15 residues. CDR3 residues: CASSQDQTDNYGYTF. The CDR3 DNA is TGCGCCAGCAGCCAAGATCAAACTGACAACTATGGCTACACCTTC.

This clone was counted only a few times. Other nucleotide sequences from this sample produce the same CDR3. This chain uses TRBV11-2 with TRBJ1-1; D unclear. This CDR3 spans 13 amino acids. V was cut by 1 base and J by 0 bases, with 3 bases left in between. The germline V gene encodes CDR1 SGHAT and CDR2 FQNNGV. The CDR3 bases are TGTGCCAGCAGCTTAGGGGTGAACACTGAAGCTTTCTTT. Amino acid sequence: CASSLGVNTEAFF.

The chain recombines TRBV9 with TRBJ2-7; weak D call: TRBD1 (5 bases). From germline, CDR1 is SGDLS and CDR2 YYNGEE. Trimming took off 0 bases at V and 1 base at J, with 11 bases between the two ends. This CDR3 is 15 amino acids long. The CDR3: CASSVAAGQSYEQYF. DNA of the CDR3: TGTGCCAGCAGCGTAGCGGCAGGGCAATCCTACGAGCAGTACTTC.

This rearrangement joins TRBV27 to TRBJ2-7; the D gene is possibly TRBD2 (5 bases). In germline, CDR1 is MNHEY, CDR2 SMNVEV (reference sequence). V shed 3 bases and J shed 7 bases, with 16 bases lying between them. The CDR3 contains 14 residues. CDR3 nucleotides: TGTGCCAGCAGTTTTGATGGGAGCGGAACAGAGCAGTACTTC. Protein: CASSFDGSGTEQYF.

The genes are TRBV11-2 and TRBJ2-5; no clear D gene. Germline CDR1 reads SGHAT; CDR2 reads FQNNGV. The V and J ends lost 1 base and 5 bases respectively, with 11 bases between them. The CDR3 loop spans 14 amino acids. The CDR3: CASSLGSGPETQYF. CDR3 bases: TGTGCCAGCAGCTTAGGTTCGGGTCCGGAGACCCAGTACTTC.

J is TRBJ2-1 and V is TRBV7-9; TRBD2 agrees at 11 bases. V shed 2 bases, J shed 8 bases, and the junction held 2 bases outside the gene matches. Germline V gene sequence: CDR1 SEHNR, CDR2 FQNEAQ (reference sequence). The CDR3 contains 14 residues. The CDR3 loop is CASSLFSGGDEQFF. The DNA for the CDR3 is TGTGCCAGCAGCTTATTTAGCGGGGGGGATGAGCAGTTCTTC.

The rearrangement uses TRBV29-1 and TRBJ2-3, with TRBD1 matching 7 bases. Trimming at V came to 6 bases and at J to 4 bases, leaving 16 bases not matched to a gene. The CDR3 extends over 16 amino acids. In germline, CDR1 is SQVTM, CDR2 ANQGSEA. The chain's CDR3 is CSVTRDSSRRADTQYF. The CDR3, as DNA: TGCAGCGTAACCCGGGACAGCTCCCGGCGGGCAGATACGCAGTATTTT.

The chain is built from TRBV11-2 and TRBJ2-2; D may be TRBD2 (6 bases). V was pared by 0 bases and J by 3 bases, with 17 bases between. CDR3 length equals 18 residues. In germline, CDR1 is SGHAT, CDR2 FQNNGV. The CDR3 sequence is CASSLEMGGGAYTGELFF. The CDR3 DNA is TGTGCCAGCAGCTTAGAAATGGGCGGAGGGGCTTACACCGGGGAGCTGTTTTTT.

With regard to this clone: At one end, the junction sequence differs from germline, possibly due to a read error. The genes are TRBV7-9 and TRBJ2-7, with 7 bases fitting TRBD1. The germline V gene encodes CDR1 SEHNR and CDR2 FQNEAQ (reference sequence). The CDR3 loop spans 15 amino acids. CDR3 DNA: TGTGCCAGCAGCATAGCCCGGGACAGAGACTACGAGCAGTACTTC. Protein sequence: CASSIARDRDYEQYF.

This chain joins TRBV7-8 and TRBJ2-7, with 9 bases identical to TRBD2. Germline lookup yields CDR1 SGHVS and CDR2 FQNEAQ. This CDR3 spans 17 amino acids. The V segment lost 1 base and the J segment 2 bases; nucleotides outside the gene matches: 9. The CDR3 DNA reads as TGTGCCAGCAGCTTAGGAAAGGGGAGACTAGCGGCCTACGAGCAGTACTTC. Its protein product is CASSLGKGRLAAYEQYF. Filled out from reference TRBV7-8 and TRBJ2-7, the complete variable domain reads GAGVSQSPRYKVAKRGQDVALRCDPISGHVSLFWYQQALGQGPEFLTYFQNEAQLDKSGLPSDRFFAERPEGSVSTLKIQRTQQEDSAVYLCASSLGKGRLAAYEQYFGPGTRLTVT.